A single sample gave rise to the 12 T cell receptor beta chains below, sequenced in a study of T cell repertoires in cytomegalovirus infection. Using its own MiXCR run on the reads, TCRdb lists one record per CDR3 protein. The sample lists 450,000 to 550,000 distinct CDR3 sequences; approximately 15% were seen once. Sequencing was done on a sample of CD8+ T cells from PBMCs. The receptors were sampled from a human donor in good health (CMV status not recorded). Some clones in this sample may be carry-over from other donors' samples.

To note about this clonotype: A much larger clone differs by one base, so this may be a read error. The CDR3 carries no conserved terminal phenylalanine or tryptophan, so it likely arises from a read error. The chain couples TRBV7-9 to TRBJ1-2; D is possibly TRBD1 (5 bases). The CDR3 is 14 residues long. V gave up 0 bases and J gave up 7 bases, with 12 bases separating them. Germline CDR1 and CDR2: SEHNR and FQNEAQ (reference sequence). CDR3: CASSLAPTAFGYTL. Written as DNA, the CDR3 is TGTGCCAGCAGCTTAGCCCCGACAGCCTTTGGCTACACCTTA.

This clonotype was detected once. A read error is possible here, since a much larger clone lies one base away. This rearrangement joins TRBV6-5 to TRBJ1-1; no clear D. The germline V and J ends were trimmed by 2 bases and 0 bases, with 7 bases remaining between them. The CDR3 loop spans 14 amino acids. Germline V CDR1 and CDR2: MNHEY, SVGAGI. CDR3: CASSYPPMNTEAFF. DNA for the CDR3: TGTGCCAGCAGTTACCCGCCAATGAACACTGAAGCTTTCTTT.

This clonotype was counted a few times. This chain links TRBV9 with TRBJ2-1; 9 bases line up with TRBD2. The junction had 4 bases not matched to a gene; V was cut back by 6 bases and J by 0 bases. From germline, CDR1 is SGDLS and CDR2 YYNGEE. This CDR3 is 15 amino acids long. The CDR3 bases are TGTGCCAGCACCTATAGCGGGAGCTCCTACAATGAGCAGTTCTTC. Amino acid sequence: CASTYSGSSYNEQFF.

This clonotype came up many times. The chain is built from TRBV11-2 and TRBJ2-7; D is uncertain. The germline gives CDR1 SGHAT, CDR2 FQNNGV. This CDR3 is built from 16 residues. The V gene lost 0 bases and the J gene lost 1 base, with 13 bases spanning the gap. The CDR3 DNA follows: TGTGCCAGCAGCTTAGATCTAACTTTACCTTCCTACGAGCAGTACTTC. It translates to CASSLDLTLPSYEQYF.

This clonotype was found many times. V is TRBV12-3 or TRBV12-4 and J is TRBJ1-2; 7 nucleotides agree with TRBD1. The CDR3 extends over 13 amino acids. Trimming at V came to 6 bases and at J to 7 bases, leaving 8 bases not matched to a gene. This chain's CDR3 is CASSPDRVPGYTF. The CDR3 nucleotides are TGTGCCAGCAGCCCTGACAGGGTTCCTGGCTACACCTTC.

The table lists this clonotype with many counts. The V and J genes are TRBV6-6 and TRBJ2-1; 9 bases align to TRBD2. Losses at the gene ends were 8 bases for V and 2 bases for J; bases not matched to a gene: 10. Germline V gene lookup returns CDR1 MNHNY and CDR2 SVGAGI (reference sequence). This CDR3 contains 16 residues. The CDR3 here is CASQPGLAIPYNEQFF. CDR3 DNA: TGTGCCAGCCAACCGGGACTAGCTATCCCCTACAATGAGCAGTTCTTC.

This clonotype was picked up many times. V is TRBV12-3 or TRBV12-4 and J is TRBJ2-7, with TRBD2 identical over 7 bases. CDR3 length: 13 residues. J lost 0 bases, V lost 7 bases, and 3 bases had no gene match. The CDR3 sequence: CASNRDYSYEQYF. The CDR3 bases are TGTGCCAGCAACCGGGACTACTCCTACGAGCAGTACTTC.

This clonotype was observed a few times. The gene calls are TRBV5-6 and TRBJ2-5; 9 nucleotides line up with TRBD1. CDR1 and CDR2 from the germline V gene are SGHDT and YYEEEE. This CDR3 is built from 16 residues. The trim removed 0 bases at V and 1 base at J, leaving 4 bases unmatched. In DNA, the CDR3 is TGTGCCAGCAGCTTGGCGAGGGACAGGGTCCAAGAGACCCAGTACTTC. It translates to CASSLARDRVQETQYF.

Concerning this clonotype itself: One base away lies a much larger clone, so this may be a sequencing read error. This chain joins TRBV4-2 and TRBJ2-7; possible D gene TRBD2, 5 bases. This CDR3 comprises 13 residues. Germline CDR1 LGHNA, CDR2 YNFKEQ. CDR3 protein: CASSHGISYEQNF. DNA for the CDR3: TGTGCCAGCAGCCACGGGATTTCCTACGAGCAGAACTTC.

The V gene is TRBV12-5, the J gene TRBJ1-1; D gene unclear. The CDR3 runs to 13 residues. Trimming removed 6 bases at V and 4 bases at J, with 12 bases between. From germline, CDR1 is LGHNT and CDR2 FRNRAP. For the CDR3, the DNA is TGTGCTAGTGGCCCTTCATGGGGCACTGAAGCTTTCTTT. Protein product: CASGPSWGTEAFF.

Only a few counts were recorded for this clonotype. The J gene is TRBJ2-1, the V gene TRBV7-3; D possibly corresponds to TRBD1 (5 bases). Trimming took off 5 bases at V and 4 bases at J, with 9 bases between the two ends. The CDR3 is made up of 13 amino acids. The germline V gene encodes CDR1 SGHTA and CDR2 FQGTGA. The CDR3 spells CASSQQDYNEQFF. In DNA form, the CDR3 reads TGTGCCAGCAGCCAACAGGATTACAATGAGCAGTTCTTC. Full variable domain (missing parts from reference TRBV7-3 and TRBJ2-1): GAGVSQTPSNKVTEKGKYVELRCDPISGHTALYWYRQSLGQGPEFLIYFQGTGAADDSGLPNDRFFAVRPEGSVSTLKIQRTERGDSAVYLCASSQQDYNEQFFGPGTRLTVL.

This clonotype has a count of ten or more. This chain connects TRBV10-3 to TRBJ1-2; D remains unclear. Germline V gene lookup returns CDR1 ENHRY and CDR2 SYGVKD. The CDR3 is made up of 13 amino acids. V lost 3 bases and J lost 2, with 7 bases in between. CDR3 in DNA: TGTGCCATCAGTGAAGGAGGGAACTATGGCTACACCTTC. Protein product: CAISEGGNYGYTF.